These 32 T cell receptor beta chains share one sample of origin, sequenced in a study of neoadjuvant anti-PD-1 for oral cavity cancer. The time point was: after neoadjuvant nivolumab, at surgical resection. Using immunoSEQ multiplex PCR, the repertoire was profiled, and TCRdb retains in-frame clones only, with some absent. The profile covers roughly 14,000 clones, with roughly 74% appearing a single time and around 2.4% taken by the ten largest. Material: PBMCs, obtained after nivolumab (anti-PD-1) treatment. The receptor set was obtained from a person between 40 and 85 years old with oral cavity squamous cell carcinoma.

The V call is TRBV6-5, the J call TRBJ1-2; D is uncertain. Looked up from germline, CDR1 is MNHEY and CDR2 is SVGAGI. The germline V and J ends were trimmed by 4 bases and 0 bases, with 12 bases remaining between them. The CDR3 runs to 15 residues. CDR3 coding DNA: TGTGCCAGCAGTTTTGGGAGGGCACCTAACTATGGCTACACCTTC. Translation gives CASSFGRAPNYGYTF.

A few counts support this clone. The gene calls are TRBV7-9 and TRBJ2-7; a possible D gene is TRBD2 (6 bases). Per germline, CDR1 SEHNR and CDR2 FQNEAQ (reference sequence). The CDR3 has 13 amino acids. The V gene lost 1 base and the J gene lost 4 bases, with 8 bases spanning the gap. The CDR3 reads CASSLDGRYEQYF. Written as DNA, the CDR3 is TGTGCCAGCAGCTTAGATGGGAGGTACGAGCAGTACTTC.

The gene calls are TRBV7-8 and TRBJ2-5; TRBD2 agrees at 11 bases. Germline lookup yields CDR1 SGHVS and CDR2 FQNEAQ. V was pared by 1 base and J by 1 base, with 5 bases of the junction left unmatched. There are 17 residues in the CDR3. In nucleotides, the CDR3 is TGTGCCAGCAGCTTAGGGCGACTAGCGGGACCCCAAGAGACCCAGTACTTC. Its protein is CASSLGRLAGPQETQYF.

The sample holds a few counts of this clone. The chain couples TRBV28 to TRBJ1-1; TRBD1 matches 7 bases. The CDR3 extends over 14 amino acids. The ends lost 5 bases at V and 5 bases at J; junction bases unmatched: 8. CDR1 and CDR2 from the germline V gene are MDHEN and SYDVKM. CDR3 loop: CASSLRDSFTEAFF. The CDR3 DNA reads TGTGCCAGCAGTCTCCGGGACAGCTTTACTGAAGCTTTCTTT.

The rearrangement joins TRBV20-1 to TRBJ2-5; D is unresolved. The V and J ends lost 3 bases and 5 bases respectively, with 4 bases between them. CDR1 is DFQATT, CDR2 SNEGSKA, per germline (reference sequence). This CDR3 spans 10 amino acids. CDR3 sequence: CSASWETQYF. CDR3 coding DNA: TGCAGTGCTAGTTGGGAGACCCAGTACTTC.

The chain uses TRBV2 and TRBJ2-5; TRBD2 matches at 7 bases. The CDR3 is made up of 14 amino acids. The germline V gene has CDR1 SNHLY and CDR2 FYNNEI. V was clipped by 5 bases and J by 4 bases; unmatched bases: 7. CDR3 in DNA: TGTGCCAGCAGTCCCAGACTAGCAAGAGAGACCCAGTACTTC. It translates to CASSPRLARETQYF. Drawing the rest from reference TRBV2 and TRBJ2-5, the complete variable domain is EPEVTQTPSHQVTQMGQEVILRCVPISNHLYFYWYRQILGQKVEFLVSFYNNEISEKSEIFDDQFSVERPDGSNFTLKIRSTKLEDSAMYFCASSPRLARETQYFGPGTRLLVL.

The chain uses TRBV6-1 and TRBJ1-2, with D maybe TRBD1 (5 bases). The CDR3 contains 14 residues. CDR1 and CDR2 from the germline V gene are MNHNS and SASEGT. Trimming stripped 0 bases from V and 5 bases from J, with 10 bases between. CDR3 protein: CASSEAVRGYGYTF. Here the CDR3 DNA reads TGTGCCAGCAGTGAAGCCGTTAGGGGTTATGGCTACACCTTC.

The chain recombines TRBV7-3 with TRBJ2-2; TRBD2 matches at 8 bases. This CDR3 is 15 amino acids long. CDR1 and CDR2 from the germline V gene are SGHTA and FQGTGA. With V trimmed by 5 bases and J by 4 bases, 6 bases remained unmatched. CDR3 coding DNA: TGTGCCAGCAGCCCAGCGGGAGCCGCCACCGGGGAGCTGTTTTTT. It codes for CASSPAGAATGELFF. The full variable domain, with the rest looked up from reference TRBV7-3 and TRBJ2-2, is GAGVSQTPSNKVTEKGKYVELRCDPISGHTALYWYRQSLGQGPEFLIYFQGTGAADDSGLPNDRFFAVRPEGSVSTLKIQRTERGDSAVYLCASSPAGAATGELFFGEGSRLTVL.

The chain uses TRBV11-3 and TRBJ2-1, with D perhaps matching TRBD2 (5 bases). Germline V gene data show CDR1 as SGHNT and CDR2 as YENEEA. The V end was cut by 1 base, the J end by 7 bases, with 11 bases between. CDR3 length equals 14 residues. The CDR3 sequence is CASSLVDSGNEQFF. CDR3 in DNA: TGTGCCAGCAGCTTAGTGGACTCGGGGAATGAGCAGTTCTTC.

V and J are TRBV2 and TRBJ1-4; weak D call: TRBD1 (5 bases). This CDR3 has 14 amino acids. The germline V gene has CDR1 SNHLY and CDR2 FYNNEI. V lost 9 bases to trimming and J lost 7 bases, with 18 bases between them. CDR3: CASSPGATGEKLFF. As DNA, the CDR3 is TGTGCCAGTTCACCCGGGGCGACGGGTGAAAAACTGTTTTTT.

V gene TRBV11-2 combines with J gene TRBJ1-2; 8 bases match TRBD1. From germline, CDR1 is SGHAT and CDR2 FQNNGV. Trimming at V came to 8 bases and at J to 4 bases, leaving 9 bases not matched to a gene. The CDR3 is 14 residues long. The CDR3 region is CASSPYTGGYGYTF. The CDR3 coding sequence is TGTGCCAGCTCCCCGTACACAGGGGGCTATGGCTACACCTTC.

This sequence joins TRBV6-1 and TRBJ1-3; D is unclear. CDR1 is MNHNS, CDR2 SASEGT, per germline. Trimming stripped 1 base from V and 3 bases from J, with 10 bases between. This CDR3 has 15 amino acids. CDR3 nucleotides: TGTGCCAGCAGTGAAGGGGCCGCGGATGGAAACACCATATATTTT. This encodes CASSEGAADGNTIYF.

The V gene is TRBV6-1, the J gene TRBJ2-5; maybe TRBD2 (6 bases). The CDR3 totals 14 residues. Trimming shortened V by 7 bases and J by 5 bases, and 17 bases separated the two germline ends. Germline assignment: CDR1 MNHNS and CDR2 SASEGT. This CDR3 reads CASISGSLGETQYF. CDR3 in DNA: TGTGCCAGCATCTCCGGGAGTCTTGGGGAGACCCAGTACTTC.

V and J are TRBV29-1 and TRBJ2-1; tentatively, D is TRBD2 (6 bases). The CDR3 sequence is 16 residues long. Germline CDR1 and CDR2: SQVTM and ANQGSEA. V was clipped by 5 bases and J by 4 bases, with 21 bases between them. The CDR3 loop reads CSVNGSWRRRYNEQFF. CDR3 sequence (DNA): TGCAGCGTTAACGGGAGCTGGCGTCGACGGTACAATGAGCAGTTCTTC.

The rearrangement links TRBV25-1 to TRBJ1-1; a possible D gene is TRBD1 (6 bases). The CDR3 contains 13 residues. The ends were cut back, 2 bases at V and 4 bases at J, with 8 bases in the middle. Germline V CDR1 and CDR2: MGHDK, SYGVNS. For the CDR3, the DNA is TGTGCCAGCAGTGAAGAGGGGGGCACTGAAGCTTTCTTT. As protein: CASSEEGGTEAFF.

The V and J genes are TRBV6-1 and TRBJ1-5; 9 bases agree with TRBD1. Trimming cost V 6 bases and J 4 bases; bases outside gene matches: 4. The CDR3 runs to 14 residues. CDR1 and CDR2 (germline): MNHNS, SASEGT. The CDR3 reads CASRTGQGNQPQHF. DNA of the CDR3: TGTGCCAGCAGAACGGGACAGGGAAATCAGCCCCAGCATTTT.

This chain links TRBV7-3 with TRBJ2-7, with D perhaps TRBD2 (7 bases). Per germline, CDR1 SGHTA and CDR2 FQGTGA. This CDR3 is built from 15 residues. The germline V and J ends were trimmed by 6 bases and 4 bases, with 19 bases remaining between them. CDR3 protein: CASRQGGGTMYEQYF. CDR3 coding DNA: TGTGCCAGCAGACAGGGAGGGGGGACCATGTACGAGCAGTACTTC.

V and J are TRBV6-1 and TRBJ2-7; D may be TRBD1 (5 bases). V was cut by 6 bases and J by 2 bases, with 11 bases left in between. The CDR3 loop spans 13 amino acids. Germline V gives CDR1 MNHNS, CDR2 SASEGT. The CDR3 is CASRRQPTYEQYF. CDR3 bases: TGTGCCAGCAGACGACAGCCTACCTACGAGCAGTACTTC.

This clone was counted only a few times. CDR3 region: CASSIGGGQGSQPQHF. CDR3 in DNA: TGTGCCAGTAGTATAGGAGGCGGACAGGGTTCTCAGCCCCAGCATTTT. The chain uses TRBV19 and TRBJ1-5; 8 bases match TRBD1. Germline CDR1 LNHDA, CDR2 SQIVND (reference sequence). V trimming: 1 base; J trimming: 6 bases; junction bases outside the gene matches: 8. This CDR3 is 16 amino acids long.

This clone was observed a handful of times. This chain connects TRBV7-9 to TRBJ2-7; 8 positions match TRBD1. From germline, CDR1 is SEHNR and CDR2 FQNEAQ (reference sequence). The trim removed 1 base at V and 5 bases at J, leaving 4 bases unmatched. The CDR3 runs to 14 residues. DNA for the CDR3: TGTGCCAGCAGCTTAGGACAGGGGACCAACGAGCAGTACTTC. The encoded protein is CASSLGQGTNEQYF.

The V call is TRBV7-9, the J call TRBJ2-3, with TRBD2 identical over 8 bases. The CDR3 sequence is 17 residues long. Germline V gives CDR1 SEHNR, CDR2 FQNEAQ (reference sequence). V was clipped by 3 bases and J by 4 bases; unmatched bases: 12. The CDR3 sequence: CASSLPFQAGEADTQYF. The CDR3 DNA sequence: TGTGCCAGCAGCTTGCCGTTCCAAGCGGGAGAGGCAGATACGCAGTATTTT.

The chain is built from TRBV27 and TRBJ1-2; D not certain. Germline CDR1 and CDR2: MNHEY and SMNVEV (reference sequence). The CDR3 spans 14 residues. Trimming cost V 0 bases and J 2 bases, with 7 bases left between them. Here the CDR3 reads CASSLSTLNYGYTF. CDR3 in DNA: TGTGCCAGCAGTTTATCGACACTCAACTATGGCTACACCTTC.

This clone was detected only a few times. Other DNA variants within this sample encode the same CDR3. The gene calls are TRBV18 and TRBJ1-1; D unclear. This CDR3 has 13 amino acids. The germline CDR1 and CDR2 sequences are KGHSH and LQKENI. V shed 6 bases and J shed 1 base, with 9 bases lying between them. The CDR3 sequence: CASSPGGNTEAFF. CDR3 bases: TGTGCCAGCTCCCCGGGTGGGAACACTGAAGCTTTCTTT.

This chain joins TRBV6-6 and TRBJ2-7; 7 bases fit TRBD1. The CDR3 loop spans 15 amino acids. Germline V gene lookup returns CDR1 MNHNY and CDR2 SVGAGI (reference sequence). Germline trimming cut 6 bases from V and 2 bases from J; bases unmatched to any gene: 10. This chain's CDR3 is CASSSGTVPPYEQYF. DNA of the CDR3: TGTGCCAGCAGCTCCGGGACAGTCCCACCCTACGAGCAGTACTTC.

The chain joins TRBV7-9 to TRBJ1-6; tentative D call: TRBD1 (5 bases). This CDR3 has 15 amino acids. Trimming left V 5 bases short and J 7 bases short, with 15 bases between. Looked up from germline, CDR1 is SEHNR and CDR2 is FQNEAQ (reference sequence). This CDR3 is CASSRTGGGNSPLHF. Written as DNA, the CDR3 is TGTGCCAGCAGCCGCACCGGGGGTGGCAATTCACCCCTCCACTTT.

The chain recombines TRBV28 with TRBJ1-5; D ambiguous. V shed 1 base and J shed 4 bases, with 8 bases lying between them. CDR1 and CDR2 from the germline V gene are MDHEN and SYDVKM. CDR3 length equals 14 residues. Written as DNA, the CDR3 is TGTGCCAGCAGTTTATCTCAAAGTAATCAGCCCCAGCATTTT. Translated, it gives CASSLSQSNQPQHF. Filled out from reference TRBV28 and TRBJ1-5, the complete variable domain reads DVKVTQSSRYLVKRTGEKVFLECVQDMDHENMFWYRQDPGLGLRLIYFSYDVKMKEKGDIPEGYSVSREKKERFSLILESASTNQTSMYLCASSLSQSNQPQHFGDGTRLSIL.

This chain connects TRBV5-4 to TRBJ2-7; D possibly corresponds to TRBD2 (6 bases). V was cut by 0 bases and J by 3 bases, with 10 bases left in between. The germline V gene encodes CDR1 SGHNT and CDR2 YYREEE (reference sequence). The CDR3 extends over 14 amino acids. CDR3 sequence: CASSLGGDFYEQYF. In DNA form, the CDR3 reads TGTGCCAGCAGCTTGGGCGGGGATTTCTACGAGCAGTACTTC. The full variable domain, rest sourced from reference TRBV5-4 and TRBJ2-7, is ETGVTQSPTHLIKTRGQQVTLRCSSQSGHNTVSWYQQALGQGPQFIFQYYREEENGRGNFPPRFSGLQFPNYSSELNVNALELDDSALYLCASSLGGDFYEQYFGPGTRLTVT.

The chain uses TRBV19 and TRBJ2-1, with 8 bases that match TRBD2. V was pared by 3 bases and J by 1 base, with 5 bases of the junction left unmatched. CDR3 length: 16 residues. Germline V gene sequence: CDR1 LNHDA, CDR2 SQIVND (reference sequence). CDR3: CASSIDREGSYNEQFF. As DNA, the CDR3 is TGTGCCAGTAGTATTGACCGGGAGGGATCCTACAATGAGCAGTTCTTC.

This clone was seen just once. The chain joins TRBV9 to TRBJ1-4; D perhaps matches TRBD1 (5 bases). The V gene lost 6 bases and the J gene lost 4 bases, with 19 bases spanning the gap. CDR1 and CDR2 (germline): SGDLS, YYNGEE. This CDR3 contains 16 residues. CDR3 loop: CASILEAGESNEKLFF. CDR3 coding DNA: TGTGCCAGCATCCTTGAGGCGGGGGAGAGTAATGAAAAACTGTTTTTT. Based on the CDR3 plus reference TRBV9 and TRBJ1-4, the full variable domain is DSGVTQTPKHLITATGQRVTLRCSPRSGDLSVYWYQQSLDQGLQFLIQYYNGEERAKGNILERFSAQQFPDLHSELNLSSLELGDSALYFCASILEAGESNEKLFFGSGTQLSVL.

The chain has TRBV4-1 and TRBJ2-6; 8 bases fit TRBD1. The V gene end was trimmed by 1 base and the J gene end by 2 bases; junction bases not matched to a gene: 4. Per germline, CDR1 MGHRA and CDR2 YSYEKL. The CDR3 consists of 17 residues. The CDR3, as DNA: TGCGCCAGCAGCCAAGTGTTCAGGGGGCCTGGGGCCAACGTCCTGACTTTC. It yields the protein CASSQVFRGPGANVLTF.

The chain recombines TRBV5-5 with TRBJ1-3; no clear D gene. Germline V lookup: CDR1 SGHKS, CDR2 YYEKEE (reference sequence). V lost 0 bases and J 0 bases, leaving 10 bases between the germline ends. The CDR3 length is 16 residues. The CDR3 sequence is CASSLVPARSGNTIYF. The CDR3 DNA sequence: TGTGCCAGCAGCTTGGTCCCAGCCCGCTCTGGAAACACCATATATTTT.

The chain combines TRBV29-1 with TRBJ1-2, with 8 nucleotides matching TRBD1. The V segment lost 3 bases and the J segment 3 bases; nucleotides outside the gene matches: 0. Germline CDR1 and CDR2: SQVTM and ANQGSEA. This CDR3 has 12 amino acids. The CDR3 DNA reads as TGCAGCGTTGAGGACAGGGACTATGGCTACACCTTC. Amino acid sequence: CSVEDRDYGYTF.